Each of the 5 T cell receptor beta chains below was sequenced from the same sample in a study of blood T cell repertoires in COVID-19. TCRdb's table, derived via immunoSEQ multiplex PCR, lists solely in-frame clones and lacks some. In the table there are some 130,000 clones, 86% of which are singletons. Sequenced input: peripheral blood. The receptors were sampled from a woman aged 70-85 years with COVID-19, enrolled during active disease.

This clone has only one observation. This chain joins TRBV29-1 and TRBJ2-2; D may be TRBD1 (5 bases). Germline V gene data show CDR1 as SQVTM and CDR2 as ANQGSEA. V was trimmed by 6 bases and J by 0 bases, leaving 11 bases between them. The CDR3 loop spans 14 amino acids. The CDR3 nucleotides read TGCAGCGTCAGACAGCCTTCGAACACCGGGGAGCTGTTTTTT. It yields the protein CSVRQPSNTGELFF.

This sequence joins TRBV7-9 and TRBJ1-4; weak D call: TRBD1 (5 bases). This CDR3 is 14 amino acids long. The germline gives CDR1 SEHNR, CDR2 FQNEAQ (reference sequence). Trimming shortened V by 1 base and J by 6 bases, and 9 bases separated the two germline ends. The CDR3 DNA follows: TGTGCCAGCAGCTTAGGGGGCGGGGATGAAAAACTGTTTTTT. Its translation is CASSLGGGDEKLFF.

The CDR3 spells CASSVAGGLETQYF. DNA for the CDR3: TGTGCCAGCAGTGTGGCGGGGGGACTAGAGACCCAGTACTTC. The chain links TRBV2 to TRBJ2-5, with 8 bases matching TRBD2. Germline CDR1 reads SNHLY; CDR2 reads FYNNEI. The length of the CDR3 is 14 residues. V trimming: 4 bases; J trimming: 4 bases; junction bases outside the gene matches: 5.

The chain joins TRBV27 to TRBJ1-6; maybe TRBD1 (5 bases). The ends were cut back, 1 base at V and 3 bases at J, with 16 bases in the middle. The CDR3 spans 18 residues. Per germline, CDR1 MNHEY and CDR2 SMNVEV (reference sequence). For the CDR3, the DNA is TGTGCCAGCAGTTTATTTCCGGGAGAGGGGTTCTATAATTCACCCCTCCACTTT. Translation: CASSLFPGEGFYNSPLHF.

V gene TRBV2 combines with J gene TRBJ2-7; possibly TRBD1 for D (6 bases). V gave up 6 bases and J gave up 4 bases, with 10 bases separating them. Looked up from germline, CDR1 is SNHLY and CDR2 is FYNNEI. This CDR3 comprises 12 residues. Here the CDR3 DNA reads TGTGCCAGCAGACAACAGGGATACGAGCAGTACTTC. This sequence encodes CASRQQGYEQYF.